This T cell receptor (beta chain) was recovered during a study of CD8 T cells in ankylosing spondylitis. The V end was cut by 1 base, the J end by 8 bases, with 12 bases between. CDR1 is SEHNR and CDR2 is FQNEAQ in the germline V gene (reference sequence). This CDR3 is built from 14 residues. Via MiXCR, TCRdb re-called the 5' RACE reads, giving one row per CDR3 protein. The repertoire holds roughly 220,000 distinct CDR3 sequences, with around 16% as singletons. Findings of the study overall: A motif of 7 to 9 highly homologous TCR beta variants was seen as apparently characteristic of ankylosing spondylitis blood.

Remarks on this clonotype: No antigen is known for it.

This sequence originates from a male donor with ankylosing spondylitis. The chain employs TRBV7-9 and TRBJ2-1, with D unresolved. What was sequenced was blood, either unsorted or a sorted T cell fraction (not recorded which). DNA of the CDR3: TGTGCCAGCAGCTTAGTAGAGAATGCTTATGAGCAGTTCTTC. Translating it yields CASSLVENAYEQFF.